These T cell receptor beta chains were read from a single sample in a study of T cells in Graves' hyperthyroidism and ophthalmopathy. TCRdb called the multiplex PCR reads again in MiXCR, with one record for every CDR3 protein. The table has over 700,000 distinct CDR3 sequences, around 40% seen once. The specimen was blood. Receptors originate from a woman aged 40 to 50 with Graves' hyperthyroidism. The CDR3 runs from the conserved cysteine through the conserved F or W. The D gene is left open where the match is weak. Some rows have no size entry. The others give once, few or many, or a class for an expanded clone.

abundance: .; j_gene: TRBJ2-1; d_gene: TRBD2; v_gene: TRBV7-9; CDR3aa: CASSLNSGRRNEQFF; CDR3nt: TGTGCCAGCAGCTTAAATAGCGGGAGACGGAATGAGCAGTTCTTC
abundance: .; j_gene: TRBJ1-1; d_gene: .; v_gene: TRBV10-2; CDR3aa: CASHRGYGDTEAFF; CDR3nt: TGCGCCAGCCATAGGGGCTACGGGGACACTGAAGCTTTCTTT
abundance: .; j_gene: TRBJ2-5; d_gene: .; v_gene: TRBV20-1; CDR3aa: CSASSPGPTGETQYF; CDR3nt: TGCAGTGCTAGCAGCCCGGGACCAACGGGAGAGACCCAGTACTTC
abundance: few; j_gene: TRBJ2-7; d_gene: .; v_gene: TRBV20-1; CDR3aa: CSARPNAGLSYEQYF; CDR3nt: TGCAGTGCTAGACCCAACGCTGGACTTTCCTACGAGCAGTACTTC
abundance: .; j_gene: TRBJ2-2; d_gene: .; v_gene: TRBV5-8; CDR3aa: CASSFNPNTGELLF; CDR3nt: TGTGCCAGCAGCTTTAACCCGAACACCGGGGAGCTGCTTTTT
abundance: many; j_gene: TRBJ2-7; d_gene: .; v_gene: TRBV20-1; CDR3aa: CSARDRAVVDEQYF; CDR3nt: TGCAGTGCTAGAGATCGGGCTGTCGTCGACGAGCAGTACTTC
abundance: .; j_gene: TRBJ2-7; d_gene: .; v_gene: TRBV7-2; CDR3aa: CASSREGGGDYEQYF; CDR3nt: TGTGCCAGCAGCCGGGAGGGAGGGGGCGACTACGAGCAGTACTTC
abundance: .; j_gene: TRBJ1-1; d_gene: .; v_gene: TRBV10-3; CDR3aa: CAISPMGTEAFF; CDR3nt: TGTGCCATCAGTCCGATGGGTACTGAAGCTTTCTTT
abundance: few; j_gene: TRBJ2-5; d_gene: .; v_gene: TRBV4-3; CDR3aa: CASSQDGTVQETQYF; CDR3nt: TGCGCCAGCAGCCAAGATGGGACGGTTCAAGAGACCCAGTACTTC
abundance: many; j_gene: TRBJ1-1; d_gene: TRBD1; v_gene: TRBV2; CDR3aa: CASTPTGQGETEAFF; CDR3nt: TGTGCCAGCACCCCCACAGGACAGGGAGAGACTGAAGCTTTCTTT
abundance: .; j_gene: TRBJ1-3; d_gene: TRBD1; v_gene: TRBV10-3; CDR3aa: CAISIQGAGGNTIYF; CDR3nt: TGTGCCATCAGTATCCAGGGGGCTGGTGGAAACACCATATATTTT
abundance: .; j_gene: TRBJ2-7; d_gene: .; v_gene: TRBV2; CDR3aa: CASRNGTFTYEQYF; CDR3nt: TGTGCCAGCAGAAACGGGACATTTACCTACGAGCAGTACTTC
abundance: .; j_gene: TRBJ2-5; d_gene: TRBD2; v_gene: TRBV20-1; CDR3aa: CSARYIAGKETQYF; CDR3nt: TGCAGTGCTAGGTACATAGCGGGGAAAGAGACCCAGTACTTC
abundance: many; j_gene: TRBJ2-7; d_gene: TRBD2; v_gene: TRBV7-2; CDR3aa: CASSFGGGQNEQYF; CDR3nt: TGTGCCAGCAGCTTTGGGGGAGGGCAAAACGAGCAGTACTTC
abundance: .; j_gene: TRBJ1-5; d_gene: TRBD1; v_gene: TRBV20-1; CDR3aa: CSAEDRGGQGQPQHF; CDR3nt: TGCAGTGCTGAGGACAGGGGAGGTCAGGGTCAGCCCCAGCATTTT
abundance: many; j_gene: TRBJ1-2; d_gene: TRBD1; v_gene: TRBV10-3; CDR3aa: CATLPRFGQGLTYGYTF; CDR3nt: TGTGCCACCTTACCACGCTTCGGACAGGGCCTAACTTATGGCTACACCTTC
abundance: .; j_gene: TRBJ1-1; d_gene: .; v_gene: TRBV2; CDR3aa: CASSVPRGSLAEAFF; CDR3nt: TGTGCCAGCAGTGTGCCCCGGGGGAGCTTGGCTGAAGCTTTCTTT
abundance: once; j_gene: TRBJ1-3; d_gene: .; v_gene: TRBV9; CDR3aa: CASSVSQQVSGNTIYF; CDR3nt: TGTGCCAGCAGCGTAAGCCAGCAAGTCTCTGGAAACACCATATATTTT
abundance: .; j_gene: TRBJ1-1; d_gene: .; v_gene: TRBV4-3; CDR3aa: CASSHFREGIEAFF; CDR3nt: TGCGCCAGCAGCCATTTCAGGGAGGGTATTGAAGCTTTCTTT
abundance: once; j_gene: TRBJ2-7; d_gene: TRBD1; v_gene: TRBV12-3/TRBV12-4; CDR3aa: CASSNRGPYEQYF; CDR3nt: TGTGCCAGCAGTAACAGGGGTCCCTACGAGCAGTACTTC
abundance: many; j_gene: TRBJ2-7; d_gene: .; v_gene: TRBV12-3/TRBV12-4; CDR3aa: CASSRSLYEQYF; CDR3nt: TGTGCCAGCAGTCGCTCACTGTACGAGCAGTACTTC
abundance: many; j_gene: TRBJ1-1; d_gene: .; v_gene: TRBV7-9; CDR3aa: CASSLVGRYVTEAFF; CDR3nt: TGTGCCAGCAGCTTAGTAGGGCGGTACGTCACTGAAGCTTTCTTT
abundance: many; j_gene: TRBJ1-1; d_gene: .; v_gene: TRBV25-1; CDR3aa: CASSEYNRYTEAFF; CDR3nt: TGTGCCAGCAGTGAATATAACCGATACACTGAAGCTTTCTTT
abundance: .; j_gene: TRBJ1-4; d_gene: .; v_gene: TRBV7-3; CDR3aa: CASSLNQGGDEKLFF; CDR3nt: TGTGCCAGCAGCCTTAATCAGGGAGGGGATGAAAAACTGTTTTTT
abundance: many; j_gene: TRBJ2-5; d_gene: .; v_gene: TRBV13; CDR3aa: CASSLAAGTKTQYF; CDR3nt: TGTGCCAGCAGCTTAGCTGCAGGGACCAAGACCCAGTACTTC
abundance: many; j_gene: TRBJ2-2; d_gene: .; v_gene: TRBV29-1; CDR3aa: CSVEGPANTGELFF; CDR3nt: TGCAGCGTTGAAGGACCCGCGAACACCGGGGAGCTGTTTTTT
abundance: .; j_gene: TRBJ1-1; d_gene: TRBD1; v_gene: TRBV12-3/TRBV12-4; CDR3aa: CASSSSPSGGGYNTEAFF; CDR3nt: TGTGCCAGCAGCTCAAGTCCCTCAGGGGGCGGGTATAACACTGAAGCTTTCTTT
abundance: many; j_gene: TRBJ2-7; d_gene: .; v_gene: TRBV12-3/TRBV12-4; CDR3aa: CASSFGGLTYEQYF; CDR3nt: TGTGCCAGCAGTTTTGGGGGACTGACCTACGAGCAGTACTTC
abundance: .; j_gene: TRBJ2-7; d_gene: .; v_gene: TRBV5-1; CDR3aa: CASSPGPNMGLRSDYEQYF; CDR3nt: TGCGCCAGCAGCCCCGGACCCAACATGGGCCTCCGATCCGACTACGAGCAGTACTTC
abundance: many; j_gene: TRBJ1-2; d_gene: .; v_gene: TRBV19; CDR3aa: CASSIFSAVGYTF; CDR3nt: TGTGCCAGTAGTATTTTCAGTGCGGTTGGCTACACCTTC
abundance: many; j_gene: TRBJ1-1; d_gene: .; v_gene: TRBV10-1; CDR3aa: CARGFRQGDTEAFF; CDR3nt: TGCGCCAGGGGCTTTCGGCAGGGTGACACTGAAGCTTTCTTT
abundance: .; j_gene: TRBJ1-2; d_gene: .; v_gene: TRBV6-1; CDR3aa: CASERDTRGSYGYTF; CDR3nt: TGTGCCAGCGAGAGGGACACCCGAGGATCCTATGGCTACACCTTC
abundance: .; j_gene: TRBJ1-3; d_gene: .; v_gene: TRBV6-5; CDR3aa: CASRSVRASGNTIYF; CDR3nt: TGTGCCAGCAGGTCCGTCCGGGCCTCTGGAAACACCATATATTTT
abundance: many; j_gene: TRBJ1-1; d_gene: TRBD1; v_gene: TRBV7-2; CDR3aa: CASSWEQGLGEAFF; CDR3nt: TGTGCCAGCAGCTGGGAACAGGGGTTGGGTGAAGCTTTCTTT
abundance: many; j_gene: TRBJ1-2; d_gene: .; v_gene: TRBV15; CDR3aa: CATSRDRGGLYFQGYTF; CDR3nt: TGTGCCACCAGCAGAGATAGGGGTGGGTTGTATTTTCAGGGCTACACCTTC
abundance: few; j_gene: TRBJ2-2; d_gene: .; v_gene: TRBV20-1; CDR3aa: CSARDSLNTGELFF; CDR3nt: TGCAGTGCTAGAGACTCTCTTAATACTGGGGAGCTGTTTTTT
abundance: many; j_gene: TRBJ1-2; d_gene: .; v_gene: TRBV7-2; CDR3aa: CASSPSGSNYGYTF; CDR3nt: TGTGCCAGCAGTCCCTCGGGGTCTAACTATGGCTACACCTTC
abundance: few; j_gene: TRBJ2-7; d_gene: TRBD2; v_gene: TRBV7-9; CDR3aa: CASSPSGRTWEQYF; CDR3nt: TGTGCCAGCAGTCCTAGCGGGAGAACGTGGGAGCAGTACTTC
abundance: .; j_gene: TRBJ2-2; d_gene: .; v_gene: TRBV7-8; CDR3aa: CASSLRGSGSGELFF; CDR3nt: TGTGCCAGCAGCTTAAGGGGGAGTGGGTCCGGGGAGCTGTTTTTT
abundance: .; j_gene: TRBJ1-5; d_gene: TRBD1; v_gene: TRBV19; CDR3aa: CASSYTERTGRNQPQHF; CDR3nt: TGTGCCAGTAGTTACACCGAGAGGACAGGTCGAAATCAGCCCCAGCATTTT
abundance: .; j_gene: TRBJ1-1; d_gene: .; v_gene: TRBV6-5; CDR3aa: CASTDLKERGYTEAFF; CDR3nt: TGTGCCAGCACAGACCTTAAAGAGCGGGGGTACACTGAAGCTTTCTTT
abundance: few; j_gene: TRBJ1-2; d_gene: .; v_gene: TRBV3-1; CDR3aa: CASSQGGRDGYTF; CDR3nt: TGTGCCAGCAGCCAAGGTGGCAGGGATGGCTACACCTTC
abundance: .; j_gene: TRBJ2-5; d_gene: TRBD1; v_gene: TRBV20-1; CDR3aa: CSATQGTGFQETQYF; CDR3nt: TGCAGTGCTACTCAAGGGACAGGTTTCCAAGAGACCCAGTACTTC
abundance: many; j_gene: TRBJ1-1; d_gene: .; v_gene: TRBV20-1; CDR3aa: CSAPLQGRGTEAFF; CDR3nt: TGCAGTGCTCCACTCCAGGGGCGAGGGACTGAAGCTTTCTTT
abundance: few; j_gene: TRBJ1-4; d_gene: .; v_gene: TRBV7-2; CDR3aa: CASVGGGTNNEKLFF; CDR3nt: TGTGCCAGTGTAGGGGGGGGGACGAATAATGAAAAACTGTTTTTT
abundance: .; j_gene: TRBJ1-6; d_gene: .; v_gene: TRBV6-5; CDR3aa: CASNRRANSPLHF; CDR3nt: TGTGCCAGCAACCGAAGGGCTAATTCACCCCTCCACTTT
abundance: few; j_gene: TRBJ1-4; d_gene: .; v_gene: TRBV7-9; CDR3aa: CASSLSPEGEEKLFF; CDR3nt: TGTGCCAGCAGCCTTTCCCCGGAGGGCGAGGAAAAACTGTTTTTT
abundance: many; j_gene: TRBJ1-2; d_gene: TRBD1; v_gene: TRBV29-1; CDR3aa: CSVDTPGQLGYTF; CDR3nt: TGCAGCGTTGATACCCCGGGACAGCTGGGCTACACCTTC
abundance: many; j_gene: TRBJ1-5; d_gene: TRBD1; v_gene: TRBV2; CDR3aa: CASNRGTGGNQPQHF; CDR3nt: TGTGCCAGCAATCGGGGGACAGGGGGCAATCAGCCCCAGCATTTT
abundance: .; j_gene: TRBJ1-6; d_gene: TRBD1; v_gene: TRBV7-8; CDR3aa: CASSARPTGWNSPLHF; CDR3nt: TGTGCCAGCAGTGCTAGGCCGACAGGGTGGAATTCACCCCTCCACTTT
abundance: .; j_gene: TRBJ2-5; d_gene: .; v_gene: TRBV12-3/TRBV12-4; CDR3aa: CASSWGRQVSYQETQYF; CDR3nt: TGTGCCAGCAGTTGGGGAAGACAGGTCTCGTACCAAGAGACCCAGTACTTC
abundance: few; j_gene: TRBJ2-2; d_gene: .; v_gene: TRBV10-1; CDR3aa: CASSRGKTKAPGELFF; CDR3nt: TGCGCCAGCAGCCGCGGAAAAACAAAGGCGCCCGGGGAGCTGTTTTTT
abundance: .; j_gene: TRBJ2-5; d_gene: .; v_gene: TRBV5-6; CDR3aa: CASSLLPGPTVTKTQYF; CDR3nt: TGTGCCAGCAGCTTACTACCGGGACCAACCGTTACAAAGACCCAGTACTTC
abundance: few; j_gene: TRBJ1-5; d_gene: TRBD1; v_gene: TRBV12-3/TRBV12-4; CDR3aa: CASSREDRAGQPQHF; CDR3nt: TGTGCCAGCAGTCGAGAAGACAGGGCAGGACAGCCCCAGCATTTT
abundance: many; j_gene: TRBJ1-1; d_gene: .; v_gene: TRBV5-1; CDR3aa: CASSLGPARNTEAFF; CDR3nt: TGCGCCAGCAGCTTGGGGCCCGCAAGGAACACTGAAGCTTTCTTT
abundance: .; j_gene: TRBJ1-5; d_gene: .; v_gene: TRBV29-1; CDR3aa: CSVGTVNQPQHF; CDR3nt: TGCAGCGTTGGGACAGTCAATCAGCCCCAGCATTTT
abundance: few; j_gene: TRBJ2-7; d_gene: TRBD2; v_gene: TRBV7-2; CDR3aa: CASSSSVSAGGPYEQYF; CDR3nt: TGTGCCAGCAGCTCCTCCGTTTCAGCGGGGGGGCCTTACGAGCAGTACTTC
abundance: .; j_gene: TRBJ2-7; d_gene: TRBD1; v_gene: TRBV6-5; CDR3aa: CASSYGDRGYEQYF; CDR3nt: TGTGCCAGCAGTTACGGTGACAGGGGTTACGAGCAGTACTTC
abundance: .; j_gene: TRBJ1-1; d_gene: TRBD1; v_gene: TRBV7-9; CDR3aa: CASSYITGQGSEAFF; CDR3nt: TGTGCCAGCAGTTATATTACGGGACAGGGAAGCGAAGCTTTCTTT